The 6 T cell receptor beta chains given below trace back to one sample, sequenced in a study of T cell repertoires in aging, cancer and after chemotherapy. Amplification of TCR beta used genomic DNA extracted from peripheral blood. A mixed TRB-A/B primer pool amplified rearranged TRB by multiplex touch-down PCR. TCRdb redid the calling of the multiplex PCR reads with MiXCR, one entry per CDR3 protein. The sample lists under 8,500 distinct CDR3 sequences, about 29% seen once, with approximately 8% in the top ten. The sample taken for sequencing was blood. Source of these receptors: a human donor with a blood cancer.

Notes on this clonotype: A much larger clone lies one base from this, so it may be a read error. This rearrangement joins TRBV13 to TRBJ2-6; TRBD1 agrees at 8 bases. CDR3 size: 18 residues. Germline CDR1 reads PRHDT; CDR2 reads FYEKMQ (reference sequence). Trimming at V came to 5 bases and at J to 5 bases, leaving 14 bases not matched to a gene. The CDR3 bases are TGTGCCAGCAGCACTAGGGACAGGTTTGGATCTTGGGCCAACGTCCTGACTTTC. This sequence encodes CASSTRDRFGSWANVLTF.

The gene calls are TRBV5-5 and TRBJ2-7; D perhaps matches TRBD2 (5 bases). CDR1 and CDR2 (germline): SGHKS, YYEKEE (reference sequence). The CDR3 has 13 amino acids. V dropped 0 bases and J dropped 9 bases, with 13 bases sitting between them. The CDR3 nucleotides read TGTGCCAGCAGCTTGGAAGGATTGAGCGGGCAGTACTTC. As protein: CASSLEGLSGQYF.

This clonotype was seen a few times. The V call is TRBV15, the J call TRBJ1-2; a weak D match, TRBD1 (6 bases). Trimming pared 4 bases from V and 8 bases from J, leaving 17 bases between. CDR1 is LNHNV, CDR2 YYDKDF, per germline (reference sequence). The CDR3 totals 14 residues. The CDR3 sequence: CATSIYRDVWGYTF. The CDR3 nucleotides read TGTGCCACCAGCATTTACAGGGACGTGTGGGGCTACACCTTC.

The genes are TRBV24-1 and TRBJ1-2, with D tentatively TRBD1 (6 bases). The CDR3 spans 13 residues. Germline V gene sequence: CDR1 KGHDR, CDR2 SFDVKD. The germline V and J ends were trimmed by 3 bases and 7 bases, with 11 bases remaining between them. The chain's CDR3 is CATSDNRASGYTF. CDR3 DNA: TGTGCCACCAGTGATAACAGGGCGAGTGGCTACACCTTC.

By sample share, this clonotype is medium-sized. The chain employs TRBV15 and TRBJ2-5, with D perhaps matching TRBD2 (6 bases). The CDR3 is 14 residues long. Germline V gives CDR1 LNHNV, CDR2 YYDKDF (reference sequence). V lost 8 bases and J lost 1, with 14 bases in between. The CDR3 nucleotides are TGTGCCACCGGATTCGCGGGATCCCAAGAGACCCAGTACTTC. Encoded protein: CATGFAGSQETQYF.

The CDR3 bases are TGTGCCAGCAGCACCAGAGCGGGGGGATCCTACAATGAGCAGTTCTTC. Encoded protein: CASSTRAGGSYNEQFF. The chain is built from TRBV11-3 and TRBJ2-1, with 9 bases that match TRBD2. Germline V lookup: CDR1 SGHNT, CDR2 YENEEA. V dropped 5 bases and J dropped 1; count of bases not matched to a gene: 6. The CDR3 runs 16 residues.